This T cell receptor beta chain was recovered during a study of blood T cell repertoires in COVID-19. Original analysis: Amplification from reference gene primers served as the basis for estimated nucleated cell counts. Clones were read by immunoSEQ multiplex PCR, and TCRdb kept only the in-frame ones, dropping some. V, J and clone size derive from that table, while D and trimming were established from the DNA sequence. Of roughly 240,000 clones detected, approximately 84% appear once; the ten largest clones hold 1.5% to 2%. CDR1 LGHNA and CDR2 YSLEER come from the germline V gene. The CDR3 runs to 17 residues. V lost 4 bases and J lost 4; bases outside the gene matches: 10.

The sequenced material came from peripheral blood. The receptor's source is an elderly woman with acute or convalescent COVID-19. The V call is TRBV4-3, the J call TRBJ2-1; TRBD2 matches at 10 bases. This chain's CDR3 is CASSLTSAGGMYNEQFF. CDR3 bases: TGCGCCAGCAGCCTCACTTCAGCGGGGGGGATGTACAATGAGCAGTTCTTC.